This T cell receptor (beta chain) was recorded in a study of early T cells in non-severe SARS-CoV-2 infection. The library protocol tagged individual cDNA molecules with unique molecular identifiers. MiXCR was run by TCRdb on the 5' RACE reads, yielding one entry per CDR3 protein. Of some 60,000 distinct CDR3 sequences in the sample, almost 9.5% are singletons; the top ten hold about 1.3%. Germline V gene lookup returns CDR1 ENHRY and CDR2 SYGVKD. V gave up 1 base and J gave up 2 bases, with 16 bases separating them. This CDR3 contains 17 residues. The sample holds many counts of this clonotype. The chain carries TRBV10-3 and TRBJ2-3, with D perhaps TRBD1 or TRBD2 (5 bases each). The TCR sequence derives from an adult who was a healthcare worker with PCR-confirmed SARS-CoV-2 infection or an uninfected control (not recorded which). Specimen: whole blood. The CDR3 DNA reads TGTGCCATCAGTGAGTTACACCCCCGAGGGACCACAGATACGCAGTATTTT. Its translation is CAISELHPRGTTDTQYF.